This TCR beta chain was sequenced for a study of T cell repertoires in cytomegalovirus infection. A note on this clonotype: Its antigen remains unknown. The junction does not match germline at one end; this may be a read error.

TCRdb passed the reads through MiXCR, listing each CDR3 protein once. The sample contains 110,000 or so distinct CDR3 sequences, more than 30% of which appear only once. Germline CDR1 MNHEY, CDR2 SVGAGI. CDR3 size: 15 residues. The input for sequencing was CD8+ T cells from cultured PBMCs, taken from culture after CMV antigen stimulation. The sequence came from a human donor in good health (CMV status not recorded). Some clones in this sample may be carry-over from other donors' samples. The chain uses TRBV6-5 and TRBJ2-7; D possibly uses TRBD1 or TRBD2 (6 bases each). As DNA, the CDR3 is TGTGCCAGCAGGAATAAAGGGGGGCCTTCCTACGGGCAGTACTTC. Translating gives CASRNKGGPSYGQYF.